The 4 T cell receptor beta chains given below trace back to one sample, sequenced in a study of CD8 T cells in Susac syndrome. Roughly 0.45 to 1 ug RNA was reverse transcribed with random hexamers. TCRdb re-called the immunoSEQ multiplex PCR reads with MiXCR, one entry per CDR3 protein. This sample has about 83,000 distinct CDR3 sequences, with approximately 96% found just once. Input material: CD8+ T cells from PBMCs. The receptors here all came from a human donor with Susac syndrome.

The DNA for the CDR3 is TGCAGCGTCCTGGGACAGGGGAGATACGAGCAGTACTTC. Encoded protein: CSVLGQGRYEQYF. The gene calls are TRBV29-1 and TRBJ2-7; 10 bases line up with TRBD1. In germline, CDR1 is SQVTM, CDR2 ANQGSEA. Trimming cost V 6 bases and J 4 bases; bases outside gene matches: 6. The CDR3 loop spans 13 amino acids.

The chain is built from TRBV11-2 and TRBJ2-7, with D possibly being TRBD1 or TRBD2 (5 bases each). The V gene lost 5 bases and the J gene lost 3 bases, with 17 bases spanning the gap. Per the germline V gene, CDR1 is SGHAT and CDR2 is FQNNGV. The CDR3 is made up of 15 amino acids. DNA of the CDR3: TGTGCCAGCAGCGATCCGGGACGCCCAGACTACGAGCAGTACTTC. Amino acid sequence: CASSDPGRPDYEQYF.

The chain uses TRBV7-6 and TRBJ2-7, with a weak D call TRBD2 (6 bases). V lost 5 bases to trimming and J lost 2 bases, with 19 bases between them. Germline CDR1 is SGHVS and CDR2 is FNYEAQ. The CDR3 sequence is 16 residues long. CDR3 loop: CASSPEGWGDTYEQYF. The DNA for the CDR3 is TGTGCCAGCAGCCCAGAGGGCTGGGGGGATACCTACGAGCAGTACTTC.

The CDR3 DNA sequence: TGTGCCAGCAGTCAGGGGGCGGCCAATCAGCCCCAGCATTTT. It encodes CASSQGAANQPQHF. This chain links TRBV6-6 with TRBJ1-5; 8 nucleotides match TRBD1. The CDR3 is 14 residues long. V lost 5 bases, J lost 3 bases, and 3 bases stayed unmatched. CDR1 and CDR2 from the germline V gene are MNHNY and SVGAGI (reference sequence).